The 8 T cell receptor beta chains below were found in one sample sequenced in a study of T cells in Graves' hyperthyroidism and ophthalmopathy. The TCR beta CDR3 regions underwent amplification using RNA transcripts as the source. First-round RT-PCR targeting the TCR CDR3 was performed with the HTBI primer set. TCRdb reprocessed the multiplex PCR reads via MiXCR and lists one record per CDR3 protein. The sample yields hundreds of thousands of distinct CDR3 sequences, 16% seen once. The sequenced sample consisted of blood. The origin of the receptors is a woman aged 30 to 39 with Graves' hyperthyroidism.

A remark on this clonotype: This may come from a read error, since a much larger clone is one base off. The V and J genes are TRBV28 and TRBJ2-7; D is unclear. With the DNA end fitting TRBJ2-1 better, the J assignment may be wrong. This CDR3 comprises 12 residues. The germline V gene encodes CDR1 MDHEN and CDR2 SYDVKM. The CDR3 sequence is CASKTTSYEQFF. CDR3 nucleotide sequence: TGTGCCAGCAAGACAACGTCCTACGAGCAGTTCTTC.

This chain links TRBV28 with TRBJ2-7; possibly TRBD1 for D (6 bases). Germline V gives CDR1 MDHEN, CDR2 SYDVKM. The CDR3 sequence is 14 residues long. Trimming removed 5 bases from V and 0 bases from J, with 11 bases in between. CDR3 amino acids: CASSRTGYSYEQYF. CDR3 bases: TGTGCCAGCAGTCGTACAGGGTACTCCTACGAGCAGTACTTC.

This clonotype showed up many times. The chain has TRBV7-2 and TRBJ1-2, with TRBD1 identical over 8 bases. The CDR3 is 13 amino acids. CDR1 is SGHTA and CDR2 is FQGNSA in the germline V gene. The ends lost 4 bases at V and 6 bases at J; junction bases unmatched: 4. CDR3 in amino acids: CASSYQGADGYTF. CDR3 nucleotide sequence: TGTGCCAGCAGCTACCAGGGGGCAGATGGCTACACCTTC.

This clonotype was recorded a few times. A read error may be the cause here, since a much bigger clone is one base away. The CDR3 bases are TGTGCCAGCAGCTTAGGGTACATCCAAAAGACCCAGTACTTC. Translation gives CASSLGYIQKTQYF. The chain links TRBV11-2 to TRBJ2-5; no clear D. Germline CDR1 is SGHAT and CDR2 is FQNNGV. The CDR3 length is 14 residues.

This clonotype was counted at least ten times. This chain links TRBV6-1 with TRBJ2-3, with D hard to call. The CDR3 contains 16 residues. CDR1 MNHNS and CDR2 SASEGT come from the germline V gene. The ends were cut back, 7 bases at V and 1 base at J, with 18 bases in the middle. CDR3: CASIPGRPSRTDTQYF. CDR3 nucleotide sequence: TGTGCCAGCATCCCGGGCCGTCCCTCTCGCACAGATACGCAGTATTTT.

This clonotype was seen repeatedly, ten times or more. The CDR3 nucleotides read TGTGCCAGCAGCTCCCAGATATCCTCCTACGAGCAGTACTTC. Protein product: CASSSQISSYEQYF. This chain links TRBV3-1 with TRBJ2-7; unclear D gene. The CDR3 runs to 14 residues. Trimming pared 5 bases from V and 0 bases from J, leaving 11 bases between. The germline CDR1 and CDR2 sequences are LGHDT and YNNKEL (reference sequence).

This clonotype was found many times. V and J are TRBV5-1 and TRBJ2-7, with D hard to call. Germline CDR1 and CDR2: SGHRS and YFSETQ. Trimming took 0 bases from V and 6 from J, leaving 13 bases between them. The CDR3 sequence is 14 residues long. DNA of the CDR3: TGCGCCAGCAGCTTGGCCGCATCCCCGCTCGAGCAGTACTTC. Amino acid sequence: CASSLAASPLEQYF.

This clonotype was seen repeatedly, ten times or more. The genes are TRBV3-1 and TRBJ1-1; perhaps TRBD1 as D (6 bases). The CDR3 is made up of 14 amino acids. V lost 4 bases, J lost 3 bases, and 12 bases lay in between. Germline lookup yields CDR1 LGHDT and CDR2 YNNKEL (reference sequence). The CDR3 region is CASSPPGVYTEAFF. The CDR3 DNA is TGTGCCAGCAGCCCGCCAGGGGTGTACACTGAAGCTTTCTTT.